This T cell receptor beta chain was sequenced for a study of T cell responses to AZD1222 COVID-19 vaccine (dated by TCRdb to the early 2020s). Concerning the study at large: AZD1222 recipients given second doses at about 4 weeks or at about 12 weeks were pooled, since spike-specific TCR depth and breadth were not found to differ between the two schedules. TCR sequencing was performed for 230 to 250 trial participants, of whom about 200 were given two doses of AZD1222 and 26 were given two doses of MenACWY control vaccine. Trial participants were enrolled by age into 18-55, 56-69 and 70-plus year subgroups, with around 150, 28 and 57 TCR-sequenced participants respectively. General findings and caveats noted by the study authors: In the small 56-69-year group, the increase in depth fell short of significance, most likely because of low power. A significant rise in spike-specific TCR breadth and depth was observed after two AZD1222 doses relative to day 0 and relative to MenACWY recipients. Vaccine-associated CD4 TCRs spanned the whole spike protein, with dominant responses in regions 160-218 and 743-854. Because no day 14 peak-response samples were available, repertoires were characterized only after the peak T cell response. Epitopes outside the regions mutated in the B.1.351 and B.1.1.7 variants were reportedly recognized by nearly half of the unique spike-specific TCRs. Conclusions about previously exposed vaccinees are limited because only six or seven AZD1222 recipients were SARS-CoV-2 seropositive at baseline. Participants were mostly white British and included more females than males, and it was suggested by the authors that clonal diversity may have been underestimated.

Remarks on this clone: Its antigen is still unknown. Base-call qualities are not available, and no considerably larger clone is one nucleotide away.

The CDR3 regions of human TCRbeta chains were subjected to immunosequencing. As for the authors' bioinformatics: TCRs in the repertoires were compared against a reference library of SARS-CoV-2-specific TCRs that had been generated with the MIRA antigen-specificity platform. Breadth was defined as the fraction of unique TCRs that were SARS-CoV-2-associated, and depth was defined as the fraction of total T cells that were SARS-CoV-2-associated. Using the MIRA data, each spike-specific TCR was assigned both to the spike region to which the TCR was reactive and to a CD4 or CD8 class. Log10-transformed breadth and depth values were compared by one-way ANOVA with Sidak's multiple comparisons tests. TCRdb mirrors the immuneACCESS table, restricted to in-frame sequences. Some clones are absent from its copies; in checked studies, under half trace to an unresolved V gene, and the reason for the others is unknown. Clone size and the V and J calls come from that table; the DNA yielded D and trimming. Across this sample there are 150,000 to 200,000 clones, with around 90% seen only once. Jointly, the top ten make up about 6.1% of the sample.

Per the germline V gene, MNHEY is the CDR1 and SVGAGI is the CDR2. V is reduced by 4 bases and J by 2 bases, leaving a spacing of 15 bases between them. Counted from cysteine to phenylalanine, this CDR3 has 16 amino acids. The only DNA kept is the CDR3, 48 bases in frame from the first base. The time point label of this sample denotes: baseline before first vaccination. Vaccinee samples came from UK trials COV001 and COV002, including a single-blind randomized controlled phase 2/3 trial of AZD1222 (ChAdOx1 nCoV-19) in healthy adults. For TCRbeta chain sequencing, PBMC samples from trial participants were taken at day 0 and at day 28 after the second dose.

Sequenced material: peripheral blood, taken on day 0 of AZD1222 vaccination. The source of this sequence is an adult in good health. The sequence is built from TRBV6-5 and TRBJ2-4; the D gene is not confidently resolved. CDR3 loop: CASSLGVGSTKNIQYF. The DNA sequence is given as TGTGCCAGCAGTTTAGGAGTAGGGTCAACCAAAAACATTCAGTACTTC.